One sample yielded the 14 T cell receptor beta chains listed below, sequenced in a study of blood T cell repertoires in COVID-19. This table comes from immunoSEQ multiplex PCR, and its TCRdb copy is limited to in-frame clones, with some not included. The sample consists of a few hundred thousand clones, roughly 85% of them appearing once. Sequencing input: peripheral blood. The receptors come from a woman aged 80 or over with acute or convalescent COVID-19.

The rearrangement joins TRBV28 to TRBJ2-3, with 9 bases aligning to TRBD2. Germline trimming cut 2 bases from V and 0 bases from J; bases unmatched to any gene: 9. Germline V lookup: CDR1 MDHEN, CDR2 SYDVKM. The CDR3 totals 18 residues. The CDR3 DNA reads TGTGCCAGCAGTTTAACCAGCGGGGGGACGCTTAGCACAGATACGCAGTATTTT. It is translated as CASSLTSGGTLSTDTQYF. Variable domain in full (rest from reference TRBV28 and TRBJ2-3): DVKVTQSSRYLVKRTGEKVFLECVQDMDHENMFWYRQDPGLGLRLIYFSYDVKMKEKGDIPEGYSVSREKKERFSLILESASTNQTSMYLCASSLTSGGTLSTDTQYFGPGTRLTVL.

J is TRBJ2-1 and V is TRBV6-5; 8 nucleotides line up with TRBD2. The CDR3 consists of 16 residues. CDR1 and CDR2 from the germline V gene are MNHEY and SVGAGI. The junction had 11 bases not matched to a gene; V was cut back by 2 bases and J by 8 bases. The CDR3 protein is CASSYRGTGTSYEQFF. The CDR3 DNA reads TGTGCCAGCAGTTACCGGGGAACCGGGACTAGTTATGAGCAGTTCTTC.

V is TRBV3-1 (or the pseudogene TRBV3-2) and J is TRBJ1-5; D perhaps matches TRBD1 (5 bases). The germline V gene has CDR1 LGHDT and CDR2 YNNKEL (reference sequence). V was pared by 2 bases and J by 3 bases, with 11 bases between. The CDR3 covers 15 residues. This CDR3 reads CASSQFPGLNQPQHF. The CDR3 coding sequence is TGTGCCAGCAGCCAATTTCCAGGGCTCAATCAGCCCCAGCATTTT.

The chain combines TRBV6-5 with TRBJ2-7; D might be TRBD2 (6 bases). The CDR3 is 13 amino acids. Germline CDR1 is MNHEY and CDR2 is SVGAGI. Between the trimmed V and J ends, which lost 2 bases and 1 base, there was a span of 6 bases. As DNA, the CDR3 is TGTGCCAGCAGTTACCTAGCGTCCTACGAGCAGTACTTC. Translated: CASSYLASYEQYF.

V usage is TRBV20-1 and J usage is TRBJ2-1, with 7 bases matching TRBD2. The CDR3 is 14 amino acids. V shed 3 bases, J shed 7 bases, and the junction held 9 bases outside the gene matches. Germline-derived CDR1 and CDR2 are DFQATT and SNEGSKA (reference sequence). The CDR3 coding sequence is TGCAGTGCTAGTCACGGGACCGGGGGGAATGAGCAGTTCTTC. This sequence encodes CSASHGTGGNEQFF.

The gene calls are TRBV3-1 (or the pseudogene TRBV3-2) and TRBJ2-3, with a weak D call TRBD1 (5 bases). V dropped 3 bases and J dropped 3 bases, with 10 bases sitting between them. The CDR3 sequence is 14 residues long. Looked up from germline, CDR1 is LGHDT and CDR2 is YNNKEL (reference sequence). The CDR3 loop reads CASSQNPGTDTQYF. DNA for the CDR3: TGTGCCAGCAGCCAGAACCCAGGGACAGATACGCAGTATTTT.

This chain uses TRBV3-1 (or the pseudogene TRBV3-2) with TRBJ1-1; D unclear. V dropped 4 bases and J dropped 10 bases, with 16 bases sitting between them. Germline assignment: CDR1 LGHDT and CDR2 YNNKEL (reference sequence). This CDR3 is 13 amino acids long. As DNA, the CDR3 is TGTGCCAGCAGCCCTGCACGGACCGCGGGAGCTTTCTTT. The encoded protein is CASSPARTAGAFF.

This clone has more than one count but fewer than ten. This rearrangement joins TRBV7-3 to TRBJ1-3; D call uncertain. V gave up 3 bases and J gave up 4 bases, with 7 bases separating them. Germline values: CDR1 SGHTA, CDR2 FQGTGA. The CDR3 is 13 residues long. CDR3 sequence (DNA): TGTGCCAGCAGCTTTAACTTCGGAAACACCATATATTTT. Translating gives CASSFNFGNTIYF.

The gene calls are TRBV28 and TRBJ1-2; 9 bases are a match to TRBD1. The CDR3 extends over 15 amino acids. The V segment lost 5 bases and the J segment 7 bases; nucleotides outside the gene matches: 11. Germline-derived CDR1 and CDR2 are MDHEN and SYDVKM. CDR3 residues: CASSLQTGGEGGYTF. Written as DNA, the CDR3 is TGTGCCAGCAGTCTACAAACAGGGGGCGAAGGTGGCTACACCTTC.

The rearrangement links TRBV7-3 to TRBJ2-7, with unresolved D. The germline gives CDR1 SGHTA, CDR2 FQGTGA. The V end lost 2 bases, the J end lost 0 bases, and 8 bases lay between the germline ends. The CDR3 has 14 residues. The CDR3 nucleotides are TGTGCCAGCAGCTTAGACCCGGGCTCCTACGAGCAGTACTTC. Translated: CASSLDPGSYEQYF.

The rearrangement links TRBV5-1 to TRBJ2-7; 7 bases line up with TRBD2. The CDR3 is 13 residues long. Germline CDR1 reads SGHRS; CDR2 reads YFSETQ. Trimming took 4 bases from V and 1 from J; bases not matched to a gene: 2. The CDR3 nucleotides read TGCGCCAGCAGCAGCGGGGAGTCCTACGAGCAGTACTTC. Translation: CASSSGESYEQYF.

In nucleotides, the CDR3 is TGCGCCAGCAGTGAGTCCTCCCAGGCCCGAAGAAACACCATATATTTT. Its translation is CASSESSQARRNTIYF. V gene TRBV10-1 combines with J gene TRBJ1-3; D gene ambiguous. CDR1 is WNHNN, CDR2 SYGVQD, per germline (reference sequence). V lost 0 bases and J lost 5, with 14 bases in between. The CDR3 consists of 16 residues.

The chain carries TRBV10-2 and TRBJ2-5; 7 nucleotides agree with TRBD2. The CDR3 consists of 15 residues. J was trimmed by 2 bases and V by 7 bases; bases with no gene match: 10. Germline V CDR1 and CDR2: WSHSY, SAAADI. In DNA form, the CDR3 reads TGCGCCAGCAACAAGCCCGGGGGGTCTCAAGAGACCCAGTACTTC. It codes for CASNKPGGSQETQYF.

As concerns this clone: This sample also contains other DNA sequences that code for the same CDR3. The chain carries TRBV12-3 or TRBV12-4 and TRBJ1-5, with D possibly matching TRBD1 (5 bases). The V end lost 3 bases, the J end lost 7 bases, and 10 bases lay between the germline ends. There are 13 residues in the CDR3. The DNA for the CDR3 is TGTGCCAGCAGTTTCAGGGTGGACCAGCCCCAGCATTTT. Protein: CASSFRVDQPQHF.